The clone carrying this TCR beta chain was detected many times. TCRdb itself ran the 5' RACE reads through MiXCR, one entry per CDR3 protein. The table lists roughly 540,000 distinct CDR3 sequences, under 25% of them singletons. This entry belongs to a study of identical twins. V shed 3 bases and J shed 5 bases, with 11 bases lying between them. The CDR3 sequence is 13 residues long. Germline CDR1 reads DFQATT; CDR2 reads SNEGSKA (reference sequence). The same data also went into a second study, on T cells expressing NK-cell markers. From that second work: Sequenced donors, eight in total, included seven who were HCMV-seropositive and one who was seronegative.

What was sequenced was CD4+ T cells sorted from blood. This chain joins TRBV20-1 and TRBJ2-1; TRBD1 or TRBD2 may be the D gene (6 bases each). The TCR originated in a woman aged 18 to 35 in good health. The CDR3 DNA reads as TGCAGTGCTAGCGGGGGCCCTAACAATGAGCAGTTCTTC. This encodes CSASGGPNNEQFF.